This T cell receptor beta chain originates from a study of blood T cell repertoires in COVID-19. About the research overall: Nucleic acid was either cDNA or gDNA, and it came from T cells, B-cell-depleted T cells, or PBMCs.

Only in-frame clones appear in the TCRdb table, and some are missing; sequencing was by immunoSEQ multiplex PCR. Among 330,000 or so clones listed, roughly 87% were seen once. There are 14 residues in the CDR3. The ends were cut back, 3 bases at V and 2 bases at J, with 11 bases in the middle. In germline, CDR1 is SGHAT, CDR2 FQNNGV. This clone was recorded a few times. This TCR derives from a man younger than 40 with COVID-19, enrolled during active disease. The sequenced sample was peripheral blood. The genes are TRBV11-2 and TRBJ2-7; D possibly corresponds to TRBD1 (6 bases). DNA of the CDR3: TGTGCCAGCAGCTTCGGCAGGGGACCCTACGAGCAGTACTTC. As protein: CASSFGRGPYEQYF.